This TCR beta chain derives from a study of blood T cell repertoires in COVID-19. Across the whole study: COVID-19 samples, acute and convalescent, were from the United States, Italy and Spain. T cells, B-cell-depleted T cells, or PBMCs provided the cDNA or gDNA that served as material.

Original handling: Scientists estimated how many nucleated cells there were by amplifying reference gene primers. The repertoire was sequenced with immunoSEQ multiplex PCR; TCRdb's copy has only in-frame clones and lacks some. The V and J calls and clone size are taken from that table; D and trimming were inferred from the DNA. Of 200,000 to 250,000 clones listed, approximately 78% were seen once; the top ten hold roughly 5.5%. J gave up 3 bases and V 6 bases, and 9 bases lay outside the gene matches. The CDR3 runs to 16 residues. The germline V gene encodes CDR1 LNHDA and CDR2 SQIVND (reference sequence).

The sequence came from a woman aged 65 to 85 with COVID-19, enrolled during active disease. Sequencing input: peripheral blood. This chain connects TRBV19 to TRBJ1-5; 9 bases map to TRBD1. The CDR3 loop is CASSTYRDRVNQPQHF. The CDR3 bases are TGTGCCAGTAGCACATACAGGGACAGGGTCAATCAGCCCCAGCATTTT.